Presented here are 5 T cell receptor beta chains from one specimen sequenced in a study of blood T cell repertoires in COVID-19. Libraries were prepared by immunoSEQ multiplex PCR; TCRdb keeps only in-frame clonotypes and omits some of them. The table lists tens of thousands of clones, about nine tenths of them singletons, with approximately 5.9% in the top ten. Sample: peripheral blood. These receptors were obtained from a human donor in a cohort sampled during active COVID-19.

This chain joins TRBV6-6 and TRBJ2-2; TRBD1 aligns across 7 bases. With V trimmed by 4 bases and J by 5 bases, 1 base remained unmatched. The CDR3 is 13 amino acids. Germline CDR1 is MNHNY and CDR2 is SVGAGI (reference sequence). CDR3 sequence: CASSSQGTGELFF. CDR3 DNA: TGTGCCAGCAGTTCACAGGGGACCGGGGAGCTGTTTTTT.

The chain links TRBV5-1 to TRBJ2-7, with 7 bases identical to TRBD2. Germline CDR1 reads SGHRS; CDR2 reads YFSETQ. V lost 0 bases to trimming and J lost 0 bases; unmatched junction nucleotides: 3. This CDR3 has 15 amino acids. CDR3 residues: CASSLEPSGSYEQYF. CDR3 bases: TGCGCCAGCAGCTTGGAGCCTAGCGGCTCCTACGAGCAGTACTTC. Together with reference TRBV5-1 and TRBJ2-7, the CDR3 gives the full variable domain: KAGVTQTPRYLIKTRGQQVTLSCSPISGHRSVSWYQQTPGQGLQFLFEYFSETQRNKGNFPGRFSGRQFSNSRSEMNVSTLELGDSALYLCASSLEPSGSYEQYFGPGTRLTVT.

CDR3 nucleotide sequence: TGTGCCAGCAGTACAGGGTCAACTAGCACAGATACGCAGTATTTT. This translates into CASSTGSTSTDTQYF. V gene TRBV6-5 combines with J gene TRBJ2-3; D is possibly TRBD1 (6 bases). The CDR3 has 15 residues. V was clipped by 5 bases and J by 0 bases, with 12 bases between them. The germline V gene has CDR1 MNHEY and CDR2 SVGAGI.

The CDR3 DNA sequence: TGTGCCAGCAGCTTAGGACTAGCCCCCTACGAGCAGTACTTC. Protein sequence: CASSLGLAPYEQYF. The V call is TRBV7-8, the J call TRBJ2-7; 7 nucleotides match TRBD2. The ends lost 1 base at V and 2 bases at J; junction bases unmatched: 2. Germline V CDR1 and CDR2: SGHVS, FQNEAQ. The CDR3 runs to 14 residues.

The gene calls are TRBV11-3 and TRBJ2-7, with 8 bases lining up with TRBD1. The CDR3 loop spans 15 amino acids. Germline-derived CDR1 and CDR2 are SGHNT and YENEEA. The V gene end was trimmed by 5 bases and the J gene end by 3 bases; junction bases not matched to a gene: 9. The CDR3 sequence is CASSTGQGESYEQYF. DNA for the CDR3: TGTGCCAGCAGCACCGGACAGGGTGAGAGCTACGAGCAGTACTTC.